The clone carrying this T cell receptor (beta chain) occurred many times. Unique molecular identifiers featured in how the TCRbeta library was prepared. MiXCR, run by TCRdb on the PCR reads, gives a single entry per CDR3 protein. The sample lists about 690,000 distinct CDR3 sequences; approximately 16% were seen once. The record originates from a study of T-cell reconstitution after alpha-beta-depleted transplantation in children. V lost 5 bases to trimming and J lost 3 bases, with 7 bases between them. The V gene's germline CDR1 is DFQATT and CDR2 SNEGSKA (reference sequence). This CDR3 contains 11 residues.

The chain links TRBV20-1 to TRBJ2-5; D may be TRBD2 (5 bases). The sequenced sample was PBMCs from the stem cell graft donor, obtained from the stem cell graft. This receptor was identified in a human donor who donated a stem cell graft to a child with acute myeloid leukemia. This CDR3 reads CSAWREETQYF. The CDR3, as DNA: TGCAGTGCTTGGCGGGAAGAGACCCAGTACTTC.